The sample holds one count of the clone carrying this T cell receptor (beta chain). Its antigen remains unidentified. Described treatment: oral pan-JAK inhibitor, 5-10 mg twice daily. This record belongs to a study of CD8+ T cells in alopecia areata. General study findings and limits: Among the 100 top clones, expanded CD8+ clones, like scalp clonality, were significantly decreased by tofacitinib.

Sequencing templates came from extracted RNA that was reverse transcribed into cDNA. Here immunoSEQ multiplex PCR was the method, and the copy in TCRdb shows in-frame clones only, minus some. The repertoire holds more than 100,000 clones, with about 50% as singletons. The CDR3 loop spans 14 amino acids. Trimming stripped 1 base from V and 2 bases from J, with 10 bases between. Germline CDR1 reads SGHRS; CDR2 reads YFSETQ. Sequencing was performed on CD4+ T cells sorted from blood, taken at week 4, from a patient treated with tofacitinib. The chain uses TRBV5-1 and TRBJ2-7, with D perhaps being TRBD1 or TRBD2 (5 bases each). The sequence was collected from a human donor with alopecia areata. The CDR3, as DNA: TGCGCCAGCAGCTTGAGGGGACGGACCTACGAGCAGTACTTC. This codes for CASSLRGRTYEQYF.